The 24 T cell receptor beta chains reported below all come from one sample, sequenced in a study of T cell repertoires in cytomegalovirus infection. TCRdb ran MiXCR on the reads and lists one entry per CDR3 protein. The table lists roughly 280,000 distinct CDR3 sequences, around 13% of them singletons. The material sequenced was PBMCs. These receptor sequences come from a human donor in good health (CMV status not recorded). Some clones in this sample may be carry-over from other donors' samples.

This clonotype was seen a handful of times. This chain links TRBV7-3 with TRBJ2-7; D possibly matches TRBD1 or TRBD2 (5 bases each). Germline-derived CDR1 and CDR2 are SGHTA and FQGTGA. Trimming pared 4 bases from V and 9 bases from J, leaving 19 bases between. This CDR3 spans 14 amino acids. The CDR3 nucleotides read TGTGCCAGCAGCTCACACGTGGGACCCACGCGGCAGTACTTC. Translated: CASSSHVGPTRQYF.

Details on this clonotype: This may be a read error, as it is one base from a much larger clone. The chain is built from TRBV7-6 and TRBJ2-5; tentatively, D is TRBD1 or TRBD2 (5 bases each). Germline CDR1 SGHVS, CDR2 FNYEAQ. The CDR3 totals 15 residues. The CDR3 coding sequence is TGTGCCAGCAGCTTTCTGGGGAATATAGGGGAGACCCTGTACTTC. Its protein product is CASSFLGNIGETLYF.

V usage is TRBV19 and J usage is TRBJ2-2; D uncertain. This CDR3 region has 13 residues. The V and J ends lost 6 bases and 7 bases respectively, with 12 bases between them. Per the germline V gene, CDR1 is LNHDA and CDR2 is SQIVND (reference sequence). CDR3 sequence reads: CASSLRRIGELFF. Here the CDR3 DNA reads TGTGCCAGTAGCCTAAGACGAATCGGGGAGCTGTTTTTT.

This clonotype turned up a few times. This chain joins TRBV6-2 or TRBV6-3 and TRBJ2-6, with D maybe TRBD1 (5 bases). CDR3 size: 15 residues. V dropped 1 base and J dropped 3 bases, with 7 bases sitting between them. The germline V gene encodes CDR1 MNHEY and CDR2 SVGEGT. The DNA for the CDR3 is TGTGCCAGCAGTTACTGGGGCCGTGGGGCCAACGTCCTGACTTTC. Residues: CASSYWGRGANVLTF.

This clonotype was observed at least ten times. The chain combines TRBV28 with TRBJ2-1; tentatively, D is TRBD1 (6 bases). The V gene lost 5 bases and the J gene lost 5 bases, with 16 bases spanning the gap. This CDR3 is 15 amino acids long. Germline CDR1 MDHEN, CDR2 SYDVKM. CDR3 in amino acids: CASSPRPGVDNEQFF. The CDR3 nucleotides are TGTGCCAGCAGTCCCCGGCCAGGGGTAGACAATGAGCAGTTCTTC. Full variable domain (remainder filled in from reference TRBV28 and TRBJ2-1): DVKVTQSSRYLVKRTGEKVFLECVQDMDHENMFWYRQDPGLGLRLIYFSYDVKMKEKGDIPEGYSVSREKKERFSLILESASTNQTSMYLCASSPRPGVDNEQFFGPGTRLTVL.

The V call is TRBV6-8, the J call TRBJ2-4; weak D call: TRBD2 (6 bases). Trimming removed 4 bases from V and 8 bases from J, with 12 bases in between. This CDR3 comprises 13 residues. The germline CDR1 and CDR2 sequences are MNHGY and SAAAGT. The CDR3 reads CASSWGVSDIQYF. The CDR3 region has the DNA TGTGCCAGCAGTTGGGGGGTCAGCGACATTCAGTACTTC.

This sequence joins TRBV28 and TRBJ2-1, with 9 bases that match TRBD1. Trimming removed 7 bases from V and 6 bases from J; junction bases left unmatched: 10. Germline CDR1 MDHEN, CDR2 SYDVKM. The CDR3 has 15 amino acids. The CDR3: CASTSTGQGLNEQFF. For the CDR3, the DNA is TGTGCCAGCACTTCAACGGGACAGGGTCTCAATGAGCAGTTCTTC.

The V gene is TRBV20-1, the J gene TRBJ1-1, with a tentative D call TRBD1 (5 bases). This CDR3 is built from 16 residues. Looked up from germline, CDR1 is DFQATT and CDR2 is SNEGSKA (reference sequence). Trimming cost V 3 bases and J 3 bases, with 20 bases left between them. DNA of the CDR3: TGCAGTGCTAGGGTCAGGGAGGGGTACATTGACACTGAAGCTTTCTTT. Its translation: CSARVREGYIDTEAFF.

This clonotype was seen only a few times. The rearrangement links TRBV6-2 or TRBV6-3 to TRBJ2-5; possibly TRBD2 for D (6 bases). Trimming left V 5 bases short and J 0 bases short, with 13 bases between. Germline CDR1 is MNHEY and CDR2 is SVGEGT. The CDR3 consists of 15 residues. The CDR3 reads CASSPGLRYQETQYF. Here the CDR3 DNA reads TGTGCCAGCAGTCCGGGACTCCGGTACCAAGAGACCCAGTACTTC.

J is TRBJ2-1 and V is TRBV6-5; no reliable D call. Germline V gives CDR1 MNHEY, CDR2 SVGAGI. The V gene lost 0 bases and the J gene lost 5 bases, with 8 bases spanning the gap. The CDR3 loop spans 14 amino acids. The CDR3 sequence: CASSYSVPNNEQFF. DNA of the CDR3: TGTGCCAGCAGTTACTCGGTCCCTAACAATGAGCAGTTCTTC.

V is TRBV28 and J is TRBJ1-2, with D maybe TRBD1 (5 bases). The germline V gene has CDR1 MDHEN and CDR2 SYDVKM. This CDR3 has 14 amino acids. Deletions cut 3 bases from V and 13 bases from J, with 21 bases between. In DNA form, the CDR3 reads TGTGCCAGCAGTTTTTCACCGGGACTGCGATCTAGCACCTTC. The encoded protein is CASSFSPGLRSSTF.

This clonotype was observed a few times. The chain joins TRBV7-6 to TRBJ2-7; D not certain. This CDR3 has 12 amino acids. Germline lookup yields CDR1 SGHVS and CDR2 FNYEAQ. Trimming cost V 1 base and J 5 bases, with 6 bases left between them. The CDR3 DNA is TGTGCCAGCAGCTTAGGTCGGGACGAGCAGTACTTC. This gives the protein CASSLGRDEQYF.

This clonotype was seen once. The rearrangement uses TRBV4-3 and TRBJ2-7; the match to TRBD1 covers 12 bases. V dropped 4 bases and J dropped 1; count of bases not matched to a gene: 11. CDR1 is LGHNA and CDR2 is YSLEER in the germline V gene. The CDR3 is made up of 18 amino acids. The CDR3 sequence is CASSPPGTGGVLSYEQYF. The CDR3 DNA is TGCGCCAGCAGCCCCCCCGGGACAGGGGGCGTTCTATCCTACGAGCAGTACTTC.

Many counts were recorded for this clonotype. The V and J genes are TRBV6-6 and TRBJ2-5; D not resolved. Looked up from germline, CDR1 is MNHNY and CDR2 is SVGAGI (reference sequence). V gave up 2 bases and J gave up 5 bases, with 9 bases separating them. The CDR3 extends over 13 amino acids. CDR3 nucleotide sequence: TGTGCCAGCAGTTACGTCGGCCGGGAGACCCAGTACTTC. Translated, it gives CASSYVGRETQYF.

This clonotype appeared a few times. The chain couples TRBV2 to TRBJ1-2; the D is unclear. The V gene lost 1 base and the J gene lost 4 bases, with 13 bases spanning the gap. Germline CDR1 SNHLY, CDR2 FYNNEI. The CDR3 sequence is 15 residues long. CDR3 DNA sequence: TGTGCCAGCAGTGAAGTTGTGTCCGAGGGCTATGGCTACACCTTC. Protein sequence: CASSEVVSEGYGYTF. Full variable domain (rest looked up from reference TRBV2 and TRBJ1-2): EPEVTQTPSHQVTQMGQEVILRCVPISNHLYFYWYRQILGQKVEFLVSFYNNEISEKSEIFDDQFSVERPDGSNFTLKIRSTKLEDSAMYFCASSEVVSEGYGYTFGSGTRLTVV.

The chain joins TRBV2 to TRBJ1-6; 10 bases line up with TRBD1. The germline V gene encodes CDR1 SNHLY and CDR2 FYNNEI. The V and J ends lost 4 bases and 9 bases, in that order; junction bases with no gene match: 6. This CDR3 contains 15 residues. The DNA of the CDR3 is TGTGCCAGCAGTGGAACCGGGACAGGGGTTTCACCCCTCCACTTT. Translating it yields CASSGTGTGVSPLHF.

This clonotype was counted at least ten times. CDR3 bases: TGTGCCAGCAGTCCAAGGGTAGGAATGGGAGATCAGCCCCAGCATTTT. This codes for CASSPRVGMGDQPQHF. The V gene is TRBV28, the J gene TRBJ1-5, with no clear D. V dropped 5 bases and J dropped 5 bases, with 19 bases sitting between them. Germline loops: CDR1 MDHEN, CDR2 SYDVKM. This CDR3 is built from 16 residues.

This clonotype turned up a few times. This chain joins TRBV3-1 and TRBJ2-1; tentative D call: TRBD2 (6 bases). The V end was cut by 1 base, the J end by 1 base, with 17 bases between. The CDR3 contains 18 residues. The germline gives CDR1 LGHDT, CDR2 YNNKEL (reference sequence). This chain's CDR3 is CASSQGRRAAASYNEQFF. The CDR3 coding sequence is TGTGCCAGCAGCCAAGGCAGGAGGGCGGCAGCTTCCTACAATGAGCAGTTCTTC.

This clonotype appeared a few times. CDR3 loop: CSARAGSLPGTTEAFF. As DNA, the CDR3 is TGCAGTGCTAGAGCGGGGTCTCTCCCCGGAACCACTGAAGCTTTCTTT. The chain uses TRBV20-1 and TRBJ1-1, with unresolved D. Germline V lookup: CDR1 DFQATT, CDR2 SNEGSKA (reference sequence). V was trimmed by 1 base and J by 4 bases, leaving 19 bases between them. This CDR3 spans 16 amino acids.

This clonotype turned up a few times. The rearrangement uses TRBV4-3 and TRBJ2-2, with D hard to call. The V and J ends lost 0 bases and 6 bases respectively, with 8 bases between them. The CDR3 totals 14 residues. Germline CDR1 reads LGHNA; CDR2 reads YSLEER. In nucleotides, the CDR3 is TGCGCCAGCAGCCAAGATCCCCGGGCCGGGGAGCTGTTTTTT. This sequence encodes CASSQDPRAGELFF.

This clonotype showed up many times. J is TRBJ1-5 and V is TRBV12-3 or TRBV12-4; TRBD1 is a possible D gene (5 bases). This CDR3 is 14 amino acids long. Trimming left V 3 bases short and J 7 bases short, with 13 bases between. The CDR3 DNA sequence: TGTGCCAGCAGTTTCCCGGACATTCGGCAGCCCCAGCATTTT. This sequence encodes CASSFPDIRQPQHF.

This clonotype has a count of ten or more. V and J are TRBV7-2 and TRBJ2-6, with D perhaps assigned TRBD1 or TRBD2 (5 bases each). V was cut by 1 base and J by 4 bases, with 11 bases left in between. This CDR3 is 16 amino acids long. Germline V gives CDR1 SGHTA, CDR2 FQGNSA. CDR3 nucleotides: TGTGCCAGCAGCTTAGATACGGGGCCCGGGGCCAACGTCCTGACTTTC. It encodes CASSLDTGPGANVLTF. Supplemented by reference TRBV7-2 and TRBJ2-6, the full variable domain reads GAGVSQSPSNKVTEKGKDVELRCDPISGHTALYWYRQSLGQGLEFLIYFQGNSAPDKSGLPSDRFSAERTGGSVSTLTIQRTQQEDSAVYLCASSLDTGPGANVLTFGAGSRLTVL.

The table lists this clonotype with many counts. The CDR3 loop is CASTLTGTYSNQPQHF. In nucleotides, the CDR3 is TGTGCCAGTACTTTGACAGGGACCTATAGCAATCAGCCCCAGCATTTT. The chain links TRBV19 to TRBJ1-5, with 7 bases that match TRBD1. The V gene end was trimmed by 7 bases and the J gene end by 0 bases; junction bases not matched to a gene: 9. Germline V gene data show CDR1 as LNHDA and CDR2 as SQIVND (reference sequence). The CDR3 extends over 16 amino acids.

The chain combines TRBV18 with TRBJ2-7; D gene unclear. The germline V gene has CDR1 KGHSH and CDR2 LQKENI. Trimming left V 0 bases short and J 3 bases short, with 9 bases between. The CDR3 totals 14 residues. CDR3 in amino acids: CASSPPLPGYEQYF. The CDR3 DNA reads TGTGCCAGCTCACCACCGTTGCCAGGCTACGAGCAGTACTTC.